A selection of T cell receptor beta chains follows, all from one sample in a study of identical twins. TCRdb ran MiXCR on the 5' RACE reads and lists one entry per CDR3 protein. Altogether 600,000 to 800,000 distinct CDR3 sequences are present, approximately 22% being singletons, with the ten largest covering over 4%. A further study also used this sample, focusing on T cells expressing NK-cell markers.

The sequenced sample consisted of PBMCs. The receptors here all came from a young woman in good health. CDR3s include the opening cysteine and the closing phenylalanine or tryptophan. The order of the fields is D gene, clone size, V gene, J gene, CDR3 protein, CDR3 DNA. A D gene is named only where the DNA matches it firmly. Clone size is shown for a subset of rows, as once, few, many or a class of expanded clone.

D gene: -; clone size: -; V gene: TRBV29-1; J gene: TRBJ2-2; CDR3 protein: CSVESGSGELFF; CDR3 DNA: TGCAGCGTTGAATCAGGGTCCGGGGAGCTGTTTTTT
D gene: TRBD1; clone size: -; V gene: TRBV20-1; J gene: TRBJ1-4; CDR3 protein: CSARQGNEKLFF; CDR3 DNA: TGCAGTGCCAGACAGGGAAATGAAAAACTGTTTTTT
D gene: -; clone size: few; V gene: TRBV18; J gene: TRBJ1-6; CDR3 protein: CASSPQGQINSPLHF; CDR3 DNA: TGTGCCAGCTCACCACAAGGACAGATAAATTCACCCCTCCACTTT
D gene: -; clone size: many; V gene: TRBV12-3/TRBV12-4; J gene: TRBJ2-5; CDR3 protein: CASSLNRRETQYF; CDR3 DNA: TGTGCCAGCAGTTTAAACAGGCGGGAGACCCAGTACTTC
D gene: -; clone size: -; V gene: TRBV7-2; J gene: TRBJ1-5; CDR3 protein: CASSLAGAVNQPQHF; CDR3 DNA: TGTGCCAGCAGCTTAGCGGGGGCAGTCAATCAGCCCCAGCATTTT
D gene: -; clone size: -; V gene: TRBV11-2; J gene: TRBJ2-1; CDR3 protein: CASSVITYNEQFF; CDR3 DNA: TGTGCCAGCAGCGTTATTACCTACAATGAGCAGTTCTTC
D gene: TRBD1; clone size: -; V gene: TRBV6-2/TRBV6-3; J gene: TRBJ2-3; CDR3 protein: CASTETGVETDTQYF; CDR3 DNA: TGTGCCAGCACCGAGACAGGGGTGGAGACAGATACGCAGTATTTT
D gene: -; clone size: -; V gene: TRBV5-1; J gene: TRBJ2-3; CDR3 protein: CASSRNQGYGTDTQYF; CDR3 DNA: TGCGCCAGCAGTCGGAACCAGGGGTATGGCACAGATACGCAGTATTTT
D gene: -; clone size: few; V gene: TRBV5-1; J gene: TRBJ2-7; CDR3 protein: CASSLQSGSYEQYF; CDR3 DNA: TGCGCCAGCAGCTTGCAGTCGGGGTCCTACGAGCAGTACTTC
D gene: -; clone size: many; V gene: TRBV30; J gene: TRBJ1-2; CDR3 protein: CAWSVEANYGYTF; CDR3 DNA: TGTGCCTGGAGTGTCGAAGCTAACTATGGCTACACCTTC
D gene: -; clone size: -; V gene: TRBV20-1; J gene: TRBJ2-2; CDR3 protein: CSAPLLNRGTNTGELFF; CDR3 DNA: TGCAGTGCTCCCCTTCTTAATCGGGGGACGAACACCGGGGAGCTGTTTTTT
D gene: -; clone size: many; V gene: TRBV12-3/TRBV12-4; J gene: TRBJ2-3; CDR3 protein: CASTAASTDTQYF; CDR3 DNA: TGTGCCAGCACTGCTGCTAGCACAGATACGCAGTATTTT
D gene: TRBD1; clone size: -; V gene: TRBV9; J gene: TRBJ2-7; CDR3 protein: CASSRAGTGGKYEQYF; CDR3 DNA: TGTGCCAGCAGCCGGGCCGGGACAGGGGGCAAGTACGAGCAGTACTTC
D gene: TRBD2; clone size: few; V gene: TRBV5-1; J gene: TRBJ2-5; CDR3 protein: CASTRGGRSETQYF; CDR3 DNA: TGCGCCAGTACCCGGGGGGGACGATCGGAGACCCAGTACTTC
D gene: -; clone size: few; V gene: TRBV6-6; J gene: TRBJ2-7; CDR3 protein: CASSPNQNTEQYF; CDR3 DNA: TGTGCCAGCAGCCCTAATCAAAACACCGAGCAGTACTTC
D gene: -; clone size: once; V gene: TRBV6-2/TRBV6-3; J gene: TRBJ2-7; CDR3 protein: CASSLRITGTYSYEQYF; CDR3 DNA: TGTGCCAGCAGCCTAAGAATAACAGGCACTTACTCCTACGAGCAGTACTTC
D gene: -; clone size: few; V gene: TRBV4-2; J gene: TRBJ2-7; CDR3 protein: CASSQVGVAGEQYF; CDR3 DNA: TGTGCCAGCAGCCAAGTGGGGGTCGCGGGGGAGCAGTACTTC
D gene: TRBD2; clone size: -; V gene: TRBV7-9; J gene: TRBJ2-3; CDR3 protein: CATLQAGAGSDTQYF; CDR3 DNA: TGTGCCACATTACAAGCGGGAGCGGGCTCGGATACGCAGTATTTT
D gene: -; clone size: few; V gene: TRBV20-1; J gene: TRBJ2-7; CDR3 protein: CSARDRTHFFPYEQYF; CDR3 DNA: TGCAGTGCTAGAGATCGTACGCACTTCTTCCCCTACGAGCAGTACTTC
D gene: -; clone size: many; V gene: TRBV3-1; J gene: TRBJ1-1; CDR3 protein: CASSQGDRRNTEAFF; CDR3 DNA: TGTGCCAGCAGCCAAGGCGATCGGAGGAACACTGAAGCTTTCTTT
D gene: -; clone size: -; V gene: TRBV27; J gene: TRBJ1-6; CDR3 protein: CASSLGGGSSYNSPLHF; CDR3 DNA: TGTGCCAGCAGTTTGGGGGGGGGAAGCTCCTATAATTCACCCCTCCACTTT
D gene: -; clone size: -; V gene: TRBV20-1; J gene: TRBJ2-7; CDR3 protein: CSASPTLSPRSEQYF; CDR3 DNA: TGCAGTGCTTCCCCCACTCTATCTCCCCGAAGCGAGCAGTACTTC
D gene: -; clone size: -; V gene: TRBV10-3; J gene: TRBJ1-1; CDR3 protein: CAISESLRPAEAFF; CDR3 DNA: TGTGCCATCAGTGAGTCGTTGAGACCCGCAGAAGCTTTCTTT
D gene: -; clone size: -; V gene: TRBV10-3; J gene: TRBJ2-4; CDR3 protein: CAISESAGAKNIQYF; CDR3 DNA: TGTGCCATCAGTGAGTCAGCGGGAGCCAAAAACATTCAGTACTTC
D gene: TRBD1; clone size: -; V gene: TRBV29-1; J gene: TRBJ2-3; CDR3 protein: CSVTGGRTDTQYF; CDR3 DNA: TGCAGCGTTACAGGGGGGCGCACAGATACGCAGTATTTT
D gene: -; clone size: -; V gene: TRBV2; J gene: TRBJ2-7; CDR3 protein: CASSVSGAHEQYF; CDR3 DNA: TGTGCCAGCAGTGTGTCAGGGGCCCACGAGCAGTACTTC
D gene: TRBD1; clone size: -; V gene: TRBV12-3/TRBV12-4; J gene: TRBJ1-2; CDR3 protein: CATTTGDVRGYTF; CDR3 DNA: TGTGCCACCACGACAGGGGACGTTCGGGGCTACACCTTC
D gene: -; clone size: few; V gene: TRBV29-1; J gene: TRBJ1-1; CDR3 protein: CSVEDREVWLGGQGGAFF; CDR3 DNA: TGCAGCGTTGAAGATCGGGAGGTTTGGCTGGGAGGCCAGGGTGGGGCTTTCTTT
D gene: -; clone size: few; V gene: TRBV20-1; J gene: TRBJ1-1; CDR3 protein: CSARDLWVNTEAFF; CDR3 DNA: TGCAGTGCTAGAGATCTTTGGGTCAACACTGAAGCTTTCTTT
D gene: TRBD2; clone size: many; V gene: TRBV20-1; J gene: TRBJ2-1; CDR3 protein: CSARPSGRNNEQFF; CDR3 DNA: TGCAGTGCTCGTCCTAGCGGACGAAACAATGAGCAGTTCTTC
D gene: TRBD1; clone size: -; V gene: TRBV5-1; J gene: TRBJ2-3; CDR3 protein: CASSLRQGAPDTQYF; CDR3 DNA: TGCGCCAGCAGCTTAAGACAGGGGGCCCCAGATACGCAGTATTTT
D gene: -; clone size: -; V gene: TRBV20-1; J gene: TRBJ2-7; CDR3 protein: CSARGAEVSYEQYF; CDR3 DNA: TGCAGTGCTAGGGGTGCAGAGGTCTCCTACGAGCAGTACTTC
D gene: -; clone size: once; V gene: TRBV11-1; J gene: TRBJ1-6; CDR3 protein: CASSLAGIRESPLHF; CDR3 DNA: TGTGCCAGCAGCTTAGCGGGGATTCGGGAATCACCCCTCCACTTT
D gene: -; clone size: -; V gene: TRBV6-2/TRBV6-3; J gene: TRBJ1-5; CDR3 protein: CASSTGRNSNQPQHF; CDR3 DNA: TGTGCCAGCAGCACCGGTAGGAATAGCAATCAGCCCCAGCATTTT
D gene: -; clone size: -; V gene: TRBV25-1; J gene: TRBJ2-6; CDR3 protein: CASSKVSGANVLTF; CDR3 DNA: TGTGCCAGCAGTAAGGTCTCTGGGGCCAACGTCCTGACTTTC
D gene: -; clone size: -; V gene: TRBV12-3/TRBV12-4; J gene: TRBJ2-3; CDR3 protein: CASSPTTTASDTQYF; CDR3 DNA: TGTGCCAGCAGTCCGACTACCACCGCTTCAGATACGCAGTATTTT
D gene: TRBD2; clone size: -; V gene: TRBV5-1; J gene: TRBJ2-5; CDR3 protein: CASSEELAGRETQYF; CDR3 DNA: TGCGCCAGCAGCGAAGAGCTAGCGGGCAGGGAGACCCAGTACTTC
D gene: TRBD2; clone size: -; V gene: TRBV9; J gene: TRBJ2-1; CDR3 protein: CASSGDSGGFEQFF; CDR3 DNA: TGTGCCAGCAGCGGGGATAGCGGGGGTTTTGAGCAGTTCTTC
D gene: TRBD1; clone size: few; V gene: TRBV27; J gene: TRBJ1-6; CDR3 protein: CASSGLQGAGSPLHF; CDR3 DNA: TGTGCCAGCAGTGGATTACAGGGGGCAGGATCACCCCTCCACTTT
D gene: -; clone size: -; V gene: TRBV11-2; J gene: TRBJ2-3; CDR3 protein: CASSLVHLSTDTQYF; CDR3 DNA: TGTGCCAGCAGCTTAGTACACCTTAGCACAGATACGCAGTATTTT
D gene: -; clone size: few; V gene: TRBV9; J gene: TRBJ2-6; CDR3 protein: CASSFSGYSSGANVLTF; CDR3 DNA: TGTGCCAGCAGCTTCTCGGGATACTCCTCTGGGGCCAACGTCCTGACTTTC
D gene: -; clone size: -; V gene: TRBV7-2; J gene: TRBJ2-7; CDR3 protein: CASSLAAGSYEQYF; CDR3 DNA: TGTGCCAGCAGCTTAGCTGCCGGATCCTACGAGCAGTACTTC
D gene: -; clone size: -; V gene: TRBV7-9; J gene: TRBJ2-7; CDR3 protein: CASSSQDGVYEQYF; CDR3 DNA: TGTGCCAGCAGCTCGCAGGATGGGGTCTACGAGCAGTACTTC
D gene: -; clone size: -; V gene: TRBV20-1; J gene: TRBJ2-5; CDR3 protein: CSARDWRSYGETQYF; CDR3 DNA: TGCAGTGCTAGAGATTGGAGGTCTTATGGGGAGACCCAGTACTTC
D gene: -; clone size: -; V gene: TRBV9; J gene: TRBJ2-1; CDR3 protein: CASSVGSVSYNEQFF; CDR3 DNA: TGTGCCAGCAGCGTTGGTAGCGTGTCCTACAATGAGCAGTTCTTC